A single sample is the source of the 16 T cell receptor beta chains below, sequenced in a study of response to subunit inactivated influenza vaccine (dated by TCRdb to the late 2010s). The library was made by RT-PCR. Sequencing used an Illumina HiSeq 2500. Clones were called with MiXCR by TCRdb after fastp trimmed the public reads at Q25, and only in-frame beta chains were retained. Each entry is one CDR3 protein sequence, shown with its most common DNA and genes. The table for this sample lists around 540,000 distinct CDR3 sequences; 12% of them were counted only once. The ten top clones hold around 9.6% of the sample. The sample here was PBMCs from blood, taken on the day of vaccination. The receptors originated from a man aged 45-60 years who received an inactivated influenza vaccine. Donor details come from another sample of the same person, matched by shared clones.

The chain links TRBV5-1 to TRBJ2-2, with 9 bases aligning to TRBD1. With 3 bases clipped from V and 5 bases from J, the junction kept 8 bases outside the gene matches. The CDR3 covers 16 residues. Germline CDR1 and CDR2: SGHRS and YFSETQ. The CDR3 DNA follows: TGCGCCAGCAGCTCCGGGGACAGGGTCCGAACCGGGGAGCTGTTTTTT. Amino acid sequence: CASSSGDRVRTGELFF.

The genes are TRBV29-1 and TRBJ2-7; D might be TRBD2 (5 bases). V was pared by 1 base and J by 4 bases, with 11 bases between. The germline V gene encodes CDR1 SQVTM and CDR2 ANQGSEA. The CDR3 runs 13 residues. The CDR3 DNA follows: TGCAGCGTTGAAGCCACCCGGGGATACGAGCAGTACTTC. This translates into CSVEATRGYEQYF.

In this sample, this clonotype turned up many times. The chain is built from TRBV7-9 and TRBJ1-2; a weak D match, TRBD1 (6 bases). The ends were cut back, 2 bases at V and 3 bases at J, with 16 bases in the middle. Per the germline V gene, CDR1 is SEHNR and CDR2 is FQNEAQ (reference sequence). This CDR3 is 16 amino acids long. The CDR3 DNA sequence: TGTGCCAGCAGCTTATCCGGCGGGGGCTCACACTATGGCTACACCTTC. Translating it yields CASSLSGGGSHYGYTF.

V and J are TRBV14 and TRBJ2-3, with D uncertain. V was clipped by 0 bases and J by 4 bases, with 5 bases between them. Germline values: CDR1 SGHDN, CDR2 FVKESK. The CDR3 contains 13 residues. CDR3 protein: CASSQEIPDTQYF. The CDR3 DNA reads as TGTGCCAGCAGCCAAGAAATCCCAGATACGCAGTATTTT.

The chain has TRBV6-2 or TRBV6-3 and TRBJ2-2, with 7 bases aligning to TRBD1. Germline CDR1 MNHEY, CDR2 SVGEGT. Trimming removed 2 bases from V and 3 bases from J; junction bases left unmatched: 6. The CDR3 contains 16 residues. The CDR3 reads CASSYGLQGYTGELFF. CDR3 nucleotide sequence: TGTGCCAGCAGTTACGGTTTACAGGGGTACACCGGGGAGCTGTTTTTT.

The chain carries TRBV5-1 and TRBJ1-5; D is undetermined. Trimming pared 1 base from V and 0 bases from J, leaving 14 bases between. The germline V gene has CDR1 SGHRS and CDR2 YFSETQ. This CDR3 comprises 17 residues. CDR3 sequence (DNA): TGCGCCAGCAGCTTGTTAGGAGGGCAAAGTAGCAATCAGCCCCAGCATTTT. This codes for CASSLLGGQSSNQPQHF.

In this sample, this clonotype turned up a few times. The CDR3 nucleotides are TGCGCCAGCAGCTTGGGGCGCGTCGATGGCGCAGATACGCAGTATTTT. It encodes CASSLGRVDGADTQYF. This chain links TRBV5-1 with TRBJ2-3; no definite D call. CDR1 and CDR2 from the germline V gene are SGHRS and YFSETQ. V lost 0 bases and J lost 4, with 15 bases in between. This CDR3 is 16 amino acids long.

This clonotype was seen a few times. The J gene is TRBJ2-1, the V gene TRBV19; D unclear. Germline V CDR1 and CDR2: LNHDA, SQIVND (reference sequence). The CDR3 extends over 11 amino acids. V shed 7 bases and J shed 4 bases, with 5 bases lying between them. The CDR3 reads CASTEYNEQFF. Written as DNA, the CDR3 is TGTGCCAGTACCGAGTACAATGAGCAGTTCTTC.

This clonotype was seen a few times. The chain has TRBV4-1 and TRBJ2-5; TRBD2 matches 9 bases. Germline V gene lookup returns CDR1 MGHRA and CDR2 YSYEKL. Trimming at V came to 0 bases and at J to 5 bases, leaving 7 bases not matched to a gene. The CDR3 is 16 residues long. The CDR3: CASSQDFGTSMETQYF. CDR3 in DNA: TGCGCCAGCAGCCAAGATTTCGGGACTAGCATGGAGACCCAGTACTTC.

This clonotype was counted only a few times. This rearrangement joins TRBV10-3 to TRBJ2-3; 7 bases are a match to TRBD2. Per the germline V gene, CDR1 is ENHRY and CDR2 is SYGVKD. The V and J ends lost 7 bases and 4 bases, in that order; junction bases with no gene match: 11. The length of the CDR3 is 15 residues. The CDR3 here is CAITGGTHGSDTQYF. The CDR3 DNA reads TGTGCCATCACCGGGGGGACTCACGGTTCAGATACGCAGTATTTT.

This clonotype was counted between two and nine times. The gene calls are TRBV27 and TRBJ1-2; D remains ambiguous. V lost 8 bases, J lost 2 bases, and 18 bases lay in between. The CDR3 sequence is 15 residues long. From germline, CDR1 is MNHEY and CDR2 SMNVEV (reference sequence). The CDR3 bases are TGTGCCAGCTCCCCCTGGCCTCCGGGAAACTATGGCTACACCTTC. Its protein product is CASSPWPPGNYGYTF.

This clonotype was seen a handful of times. The chain combines TRBV10-3 with TRBJ2-1, with TRBD1 matching 8 bases. The germline CDR1 and CDR2 sequences are ENHRY and SYGVKD. The V gene end was trimmed by 6 bases and the J gene end by 0 bases; junction bases not matched to a gene: 4. The CDR3 loop spans 15 amino acids. CDR3 bases: TGTGCCATCAGCGCCGGGACAGGCTCCTACAATGAGCAGTTCTTC. Translated, it gives CAISAGTGSYNEQFF.

The rearrangement links TRBV20-1 to TRBJ2-2; 10 bases agree with TRBD1. The CDR3 is 13 residues long. J was trimmed by 8 bases and V by 6 bases; bases with no gene match: 6. Germline V gives CDR1 DFQATT, CDR2 SNEGSKA (reference sequence). The CDR3 coding sequence is TGCAGTGCCCGGACAGGGGGAGAAGGGGAGCTGTTTTTT. It yields the protein CSARTGGEGELFF.

The chain joins TRBV5-1 to TRBJ2-1, with TRBD1 matching over 8 bases. J lost 2 bases, V lost 4 bases, and 2 bases had no gene match. Looked up from germline, CDR1 is SGHRS and CDR2 is YFSETQ. The CDR3 length is 14 residues. CDR3: CASSQGAAYNEQFF. The CDR3 DNA reads as TGCGCCAGCAGCCAGGGGGCGGCCTACAATGAGCAGTTCTTC.

V and J are TRBV12-3 or TRBV12-4 and TRBJ2-3, with TRBD1 matching over 7 bases. Unmatched junction bases numbered 4, after V lost 6 bases and J lost 4 bases. The CDR3 sequence is 13 residues long. The chain's CDR3 is CASSKDRADTQYF. In DNA, the CDR3 is TGTGCCAGCAGCAAAGACAGGGCAGATACGCAGTATTTT.

This clonotype was seen a handful of times. The chain employs TRBV27 and TRBJ2-1, with 11 bases matching TRBD1. The junction had 6 bases not matched to a gene; V was cut back by 2 bases and J by 12 bases. The CDR3 is made up of 14 amino acids. Germline values: CDR1 MNHEY, CDR2 SMNVEV (reference sequence). CDR3 DNA sequence: TGTGCCAGCAGTTTAGGGACAGGGGGGTTGGGGCAGTTCTTC. Encoded protein: CASSLGTGGLGQFF.